These 16 T cell receptor beta chains originate from one sample sequenced in a study of T cell responses to AZD1222 COVID-19 vaccine. Assay used: immunoSEQ multiplex PCR; TCRdb lists only in-frame clones, some missing. The sample holds 83,000 or so clones, around 89% seen once. The sample here was peripheral blood, taken on day 0 of MenACWY control vaccination. These TCRs come from an adult in good health.

The chain recombines TRBV24-1 with TRBJ2-2; 7 nucleotides match TRBD1. Germline V lookup: CDR1 KGHDR, CDR2 SFDVKD. This CDR3 has 19 amino acids. J gave up 0 bases and V 0 bases, and 9 bases lay outside the gene matches. The CDR3 region has the DNA TGTGCCACCAGTGATTTGGGGGATTGGGACAGACCGAACACCGGGGAGCTGTTTTTT. Translated, it gives CATSDLGDWDRPNTGELFF.

The J gene is TRBJ1-2, the V gene TRBV6-5; D is uncertain. The CDR3 contains 14 residues. CDR1 and CDR2 from the germline V gene are MNHEY and SVGAGI. V lost 7 bases and J 8 bases, leaving 20 bases between the germline ends. The CDR3 nucleotides are TGTGCCAGCACCTTGACTCCCGGGGTTAAAGGCTACACCTTC. It translates to CASTLTPGVKGYTF.

The gene calls are TRBV5-4 and TRBJ2-3; TRBD2 matches at 10 bases. Germline assignment: CDR1 SGHNT and CDR2 YYREEE (reference sequence). This CDR3 contains 14 residues. The V gene end was trimmed by 6 bases and the J gene end by 5 bases; junction bases not matched to a gene: 6. CDR3 loop: CASTSGRGIDTQYF. The DNA of the CDR3 is TGTGCCAGCACCAGCGGGAGGGGTATAGATACGCAGTATTTT.

This clone has a single count. The chain carries TRBV3-1 (or the pseudogene TRBV3-2) and TRBJ1-5; D gene unclear. The CDR3 extends over 17 amino acids. With 0 bases removed from V and 3 bases from J, the gap between germline ends came to 15 bases. Germline V gives CDR1 LGHDT, CDR2 YNNKEL (reference sequence). CDR3 region: CASSQDYPRGNNQPQHF. The CDR3 region has the DNA TGTGCCAGCAGCCAAGATTACCCTCGAGGGAACAATCAGCCCCAGCATTTT.

The J gene is TRBJ1-4, the V gene TRBV6-5; D gene ambiguous. The germline CDR1 and CDR2 sequences are MNHEY and SVGAGI. This CDR3 contains 14 residues. The V and J ends lost 5 bases and 4 bases respectively, with 11 bases between them. CDR3 DNA: TGTGCCAGCAGTCTTTTCACAGATAATGAAAAACTGTTTTTT. It yields the protein CASSLFTDNEKLFF.

The chain uses TRBV12-3 or TRBV12-4 and TRBJ1-5; no reliable D call. CDR3 length: 13 residues. V was pared by 1 base and J by 6 bases, with 7 bases between. The CDR3, as DNA: TGTGCCAGCAGTTTAGGGCCAAGTCAGCCCCAGCATTTT. Translation: CASSLGPSQPQHF.

This clone was counted a few times. The rearrangement links TRBV19 to TRBJ1-4; D is possibly TRBD1 (5 bases). V gave up 8 bases and J gave up 4 bases, with 17 bases separating them. Germline CDR1 reads LNHDA; CDR2 reads SQIVND (reference sequence). CDR3 size: 15 residues. CDR3 sequence reads: CASSKPGTGNEKLFF. The CDR3 DNA sequence: TGTGCCAGTTCCAAACCCGGTACAGGTAATGAAAAACTGTTTTTT. Full variable domain (outside the CDR3, taken from reference TRBV19 and TRBJ1-4): DGGITQSPKYLFRKEGQNVTLSCEQNLNHDAMYWYRQDPGQGLRLIYYSQIVNDFQKGDIAEGYSVSREKKESFPLTVTSAQKNPTAFYLCASSKPGTGNEKLFFGSGTQLSVL.

This clone was observed a few times. J is TRBJ1-2 and V is TRBV15; D ambiguous. Germline lookup yields CDR1 LNHNV and CDR2 YYDKDF (reference sequence). V was trimmed by 0 bases and J by 4 bases, leaving 12 bases between them. This CDR3 has 15 amino acids. Here the CDR3 reads CATSRDLDRSYGYTF. DNA of the CDR3: TGTGCCACCAGCAGAGATCTGGACCGGAGCTATGGCTACACCTTC.

The chain joins TRBV29-1 to TRBJ2-2; 9 bases agree with TRBD2. CDR3 length: 15 amino acids. Germline-derived CDR1 and CDR2 are SQVTM and ANQGSEA. V shed 7 bases and J 3 bases; nucleotides not matched to a gene: 9. CDR3 sequence reads: CSGGWLAGYTGELFF. CDR3 DNA sequence: TGCAGCGGGGGGTGGCTAGCGGGATACACCGGGGAGCTGTTTTTT.

This clone is a singleton in its sample. The CDR3 sequence: CASSLLGRGSNTEAFF. CDR3 in DNA: TGTGCCAGCAGTTTACTGGGCAGGGGGTCGAACACTGAAGCTTTCTTT. The chain is built from TRBV27 and TRBJ1-1; 7 nucleotides align to TRBD1. Trimming took 2 bases from V and 1 from J; bases not matched to a gene: 7. Germline CDR1 is MNHEY and CDR2 is SMNVEV (reference sequence). The CDR3 runs 16 residues.

This clone was counted a single time. The V call is TRBV12-3 or TRBV12-4, the J call TRBJ2-3, with D unclear. The CDR3 has 13 residues. Trimming stripped 5 bases from V and 6 bases from J, with 12 bases between. CDR3 DNA sequence: TGTGCCAGCAGTCGGAATCGGTGGGATACGCAGTATTTT. It yields the protein CASSRNRWDTQYF.

The rearrangement joins TRBV10-1 to TRBJ2-7, with D possibly matching TRBD2 (5 bases). Trimming stripped 8 bases from V and 0 bases from J, with 17 bases between. This CDR3 has 15 residues. Germline V gene lookup returns CDR1 WNHNN and CDR2 SYGVQD (reference sequence). CDR3 amino acids: CASSPRRTSSYEQYF. The CDR3 DNA reads as TGCGCCAGCTCCCCGAGGAGGACGAGCTCCTACGAGCAGTACTTC.

The chain links TRBV7-2 to TRBJ1-2, with D perhaps matching TRBD1 (5 bases). Trimming removed 4 bases from V and 3 bases from J, with 9 bases in between. The CDR3 is 13 residues long. Germline V gives CDR1 SGHTA, CDR2 FQGNSA. This CDR3 reads CASSSRDYYGYTF. The CDR3 nucleotides are TGTGCCAGCAGCTCACGGGACTACTATGGCTACACCTTC.

V usage is TRBV6-4 and J usage is TRBJ1-2, with 8 positions matching TRBD1. V lost 0 bases and J lost 7; bases outside the gene matches: 7. Germline assignment: CDR1 MRHNA and CDR2 SNTAGT. CDR3 length equals 15 residues. CDR3 coding DNA: TGTGCCAGCAGTGACTCCGGACAGGGATTTGGTGGCTACACCTTC. Protein: CASSDSGQGFGGYTF.

The J gene is TRBJ1-5, the V gene TRBV6-6, with TRBD1 matching over 10 bases. The junction had 18 bases not matched to a gene; V was cut back by 6 bases and J by 4 bases. There are 19 residues in the CDR3. Germline CDR1 MNHNY, CDR2 SVGAGI (reference sequence). DNA of the CDR3: TGTGCCAGCAGCTCCGCGGGGGGACAGGGGAAAGAAAGTAATCAGCCCCAGCATTTT. Translated: CASSSAGGQGKESNQPQHF.

This chain connects TRBV19 to TRBJ2-7; D remains ambiguous. The CDR3 sequence is 13 residues long. V was shortened by 4 bases and J by 0 bases, with 7 bases between the two germline ends. Germline CDR1 LNHDA, CDR2 SQIVND (reference sequence). The CDR3 here is CASSRRSSYEQYF. The CDR3 nucleotides are TGTGCCAGTAGTAGGCGGAGCTCCTACGAGCAGTACTTC.